This TCR beta chain was sequenced during a study of Graves' ophthalmopathy and Graves' hyperthyroidism. On the study more broadly: Stable hyperthyroidism meant no progression to ophthalmopathy within 18 months of follow-up.

This clonotype has a count of ten or more. V gave up 3 bases and J gave up 1 base; unmatched junction bases: 5. The germline CDR1 and CDR2 sequences are ENHRY and SYGVKD. The CDR3 has 15 amino acids. Hyperthyroidism patients, all newly diagnosed, had under 2 months' duration and ages of 18 to 65. Patients with other autoimmune diseases, uncontrolled infections, pregnancy or lactation were excluded. Transcripts of RNA were the source for amplifying TCR beta CDR3 regions. RT-PCR was first run with HTBI primers, then multiplex PCR in a second round. MiXCR, applied by TCRdb to the multiplex PCR reads, yields one record per CDR3 protein. The table shows around 1,000,000 distinct CDR3 sequences, with about 36% occurring only once.

The chain recombines TRBV10-3 with TRBJ2-5; 7 bases align to TRBD2. The receptor comes from an adult man with Graves' hyperthyroidism. The source material was peripheral blood or thyroid tissue (not recorded which). Here the CDR3 DNA reads TGTGCCATCAGTGACCATTCTAGCGGCCAAGAGACCCAGTACTTC. Amino acid sequence: CAISDHSSGQETQYF.